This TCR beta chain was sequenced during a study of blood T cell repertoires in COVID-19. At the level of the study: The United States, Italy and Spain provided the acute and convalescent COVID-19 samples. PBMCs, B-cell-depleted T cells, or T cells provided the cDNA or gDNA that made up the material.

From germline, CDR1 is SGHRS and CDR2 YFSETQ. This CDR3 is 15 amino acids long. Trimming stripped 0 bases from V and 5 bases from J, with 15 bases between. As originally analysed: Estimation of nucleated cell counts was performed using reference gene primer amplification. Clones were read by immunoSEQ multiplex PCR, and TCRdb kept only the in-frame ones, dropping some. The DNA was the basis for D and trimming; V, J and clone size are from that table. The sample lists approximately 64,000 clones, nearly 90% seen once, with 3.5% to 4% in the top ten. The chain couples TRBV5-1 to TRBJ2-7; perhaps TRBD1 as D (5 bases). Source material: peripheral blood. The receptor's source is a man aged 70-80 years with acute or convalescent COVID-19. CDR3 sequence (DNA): TGCGCCAGCAGCTTGGAGGGGTATGCTGGGGACGAGCAGTACTTC. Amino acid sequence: CASSLEGYAGDEQYF.